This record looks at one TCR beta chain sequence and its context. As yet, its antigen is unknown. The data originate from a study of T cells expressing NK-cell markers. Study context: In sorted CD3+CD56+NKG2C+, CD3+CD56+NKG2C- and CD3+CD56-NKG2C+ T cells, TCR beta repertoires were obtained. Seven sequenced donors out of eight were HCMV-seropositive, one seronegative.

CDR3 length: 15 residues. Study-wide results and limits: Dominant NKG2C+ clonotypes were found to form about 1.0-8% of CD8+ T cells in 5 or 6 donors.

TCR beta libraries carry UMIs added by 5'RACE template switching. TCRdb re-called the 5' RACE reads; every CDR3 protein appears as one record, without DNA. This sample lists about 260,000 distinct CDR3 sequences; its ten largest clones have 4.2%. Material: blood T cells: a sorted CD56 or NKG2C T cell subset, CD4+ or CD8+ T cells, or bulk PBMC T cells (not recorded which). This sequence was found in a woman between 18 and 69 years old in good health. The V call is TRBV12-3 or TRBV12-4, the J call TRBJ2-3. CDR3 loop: CASSYSSGGTDTQYF.